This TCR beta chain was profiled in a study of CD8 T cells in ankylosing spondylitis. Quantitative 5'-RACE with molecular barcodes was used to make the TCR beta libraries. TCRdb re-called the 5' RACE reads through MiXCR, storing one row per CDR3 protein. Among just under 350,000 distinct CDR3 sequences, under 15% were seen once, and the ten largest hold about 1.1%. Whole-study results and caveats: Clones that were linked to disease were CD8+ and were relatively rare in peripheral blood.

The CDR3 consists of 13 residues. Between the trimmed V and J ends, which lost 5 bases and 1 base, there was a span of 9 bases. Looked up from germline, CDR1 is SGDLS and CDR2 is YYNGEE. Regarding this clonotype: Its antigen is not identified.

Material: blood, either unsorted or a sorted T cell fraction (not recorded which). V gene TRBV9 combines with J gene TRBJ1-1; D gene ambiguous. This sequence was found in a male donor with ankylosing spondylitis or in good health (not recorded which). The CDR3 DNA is TGTGCCAGCAGTGGAGTGGGGAACACTGAAGCTTTCTTT. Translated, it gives CASSGVGNTEAFF.